The source of this TCR beta chain is a study of shared clonotypes between healthy human individuals. CD4+ cells yielded CD45RA+ naive and CD45RA-negative memory subsets. The germline gives CDR1 SNHLY, CDR2 FYNNEI. Trimming cost V 4 bases and J 8 bases, with 11 bases left between them. The CDR3 consists of 12 residues. Produced via immunoSEQ multiplex PCR; TCRdb's table is partial and in-frame only. The table records about 1.5 million clones, around 98% of them present only once. This TCR was recovered from a man under 40 in good health. The rearrangement links TRBV2 to TRBJ1-2; D gene unclear. The sequenced material came from naive CD4+ T cells sorted from blood. This sample's subset: CD45RA+ positively selected. The CDR3 sequence: CASSAGRKGYTF. Written as DNA, the CDR3 is TGTGCCAGCAGTGCAGGACGTAAGGGCTACACCTTC. Full variable domain (missing parts from reference TRBV2 and TRBJ1-2): EPEVTQTPSHQVTQMGQEVILRCVPISNHLYFYWYRQILGQKVEFLVSFYNNEISEKSEIFDDQFSVERPDGSNFTLKIRSTKLEDSAMYFCASSAGRKGYTFGSGTRLTVV.